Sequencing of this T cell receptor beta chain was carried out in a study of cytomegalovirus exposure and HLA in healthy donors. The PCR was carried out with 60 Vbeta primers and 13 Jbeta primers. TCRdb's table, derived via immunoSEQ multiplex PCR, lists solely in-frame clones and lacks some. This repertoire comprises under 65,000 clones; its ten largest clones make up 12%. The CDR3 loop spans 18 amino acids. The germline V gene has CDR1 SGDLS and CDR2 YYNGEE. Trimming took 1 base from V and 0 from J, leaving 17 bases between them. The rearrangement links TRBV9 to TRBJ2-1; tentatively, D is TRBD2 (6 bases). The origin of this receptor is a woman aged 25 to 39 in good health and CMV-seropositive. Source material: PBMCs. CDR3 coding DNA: TGTGCCAGCAGCGTAAATCCTAGCGCCCCTATCTCCTACAATGAGCAGTTCTTC. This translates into CASSVNPSAPISYNEQFF.